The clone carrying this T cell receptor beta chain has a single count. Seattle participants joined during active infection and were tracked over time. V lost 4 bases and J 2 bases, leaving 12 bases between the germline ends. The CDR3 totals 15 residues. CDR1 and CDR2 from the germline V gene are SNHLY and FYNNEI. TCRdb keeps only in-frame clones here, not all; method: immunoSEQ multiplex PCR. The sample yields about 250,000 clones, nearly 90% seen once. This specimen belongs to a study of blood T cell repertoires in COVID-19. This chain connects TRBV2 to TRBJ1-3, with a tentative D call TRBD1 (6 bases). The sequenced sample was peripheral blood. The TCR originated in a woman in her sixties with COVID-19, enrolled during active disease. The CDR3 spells CASSAKGETGNTIYF. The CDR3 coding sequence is TGTGCCAGCAGTGCCAAGGGGGAAACTGGAAACACCATATATTTT.